These 2 T cell receptor beta chains were sequenced from one sample in a study of T cell responses to AZD1222 COVID-19 vaccine. Sequencing was performed with immunoSEQ multiplex PCR; in TCRdb, only in-frame clones are kept and a portion is missing. The repertoire holds about 100,000 clones, around 90% seen once, with approximately 4.8% in the top ten. Sequences were derived from peripheral blood, sampled 28 days after the second AZD1222 dose. Receptors were obtained from an adult who received the AZD1222 COVID-19 vaccine.

The chain employs TRBV7-3 and TRBJ1-1, with a weak D call TRBD1 (5 bases). Between the trimmed V and J ends, which lost 0 bases and 1 base, there was a span of 18 bases. Germline CDR1 and CDR2: SGHTA and FQGTGA. The CDR3 is 18 amino acids. The CDR3 coding sequence is TGTGCCAGCAGCTTAACTGGTATTGGGGGGAAGGAGAACACTGAAGCTTTCTTT. Encoded protein: CASSLTGIGGKENTEAFF.

The rearrangement joins TRBV3-1 (or the pseudogene TRBV3-2) to TRBJ2-3; 11 bases map to TRBD2. The V segment lost 1 base and the J segment 4 bases; nucleotides outside the gene matches: 4. The CDR3 contains 16 residues. Per the germline V gene, CDR1 is LGHDT and CDR2 is YNNKEL (reference sequence). The CDR3 DNA sequence: TGTGCCAGCAGCCAAGTAGCGGGGGGGTGGGCAGATACGCAGTATTTT. The encoded protein is CASSQVAGGWADTQYF.